The 14 T cell receptor beta chains below come from one sample, sequenced in a study of T cell responses to AZD1222 COVID-19 vaccine. Here immunoSEQ multiplex PCR was the method, and the copy in TCRdb shows in-frame clones only, minus some. The sample lists 150,000 to 200,000 clones, approximately 90% seen once, with less than 1.5% in the top ten. The sample was peripheral blood, taken 28 days after the second AZD1222 dose. The receptor source for this set is an adult who received the AZD1222 COVID-19 vaccine.

V gene TRBV10-3 combines with J gene TRBJ1-1, with D perhaps TRBD1 (6 bases). CDR3 length: 14 amino acids. Trimming left V 8 bases short and J 1 base short, with 14 bases between. Germline V CDR1 and CDR2: ENHRY, SYGVKD. The CDR3, as DNA: TGTGCCATCGGGGGGAGACAGGAGAACACTGAAGCTTTCTTT. As protein: CAIGGRQENTEAFF.

The chain has TRBV5-1 and TRBJ2-6; D unresolved. The V gene's germline CDR1 is SGHRS and CDR2 YFSETQ. The CDR3 covers 16 residues. V was cut by 0 bases and J by 0 bases, with 7 bases left in between. CDR3 sequence: CASSLANPSGANVLTF. The CDR3 bases are TGCGCCAGCAGCTTGGCCAACCCCTCTGGGGCCAACGTCCTGACTTTC.

The chain carries TRBV4-3 and TRBJ2-1, with 8 positions matching TRBD2. This CDR3 comprises 14 residues. Trimming took 1 base from V and 7 from J; bases not matched to a gene: 3. The V gene's germline CDR1 is LGHNA and CDR2 YSLEER. CDR3 loop: CASSQGLARNEQFF. CDR3 DNA: TGCGCCAGCAGCCAAGGACTAGCGAGGAATGAGCAGTTCTTC.

The CDR3 reads CASSLLAGGSYEQYF. In nucleotides, the CDR3 is TGTGCCAGCAGCTTACTAGCGGGAGGATCCTACGAGCAGTACTTC. V gene TRBV7-2 combines with J gene TRBJ2-7; 11 bases fit TRBD2. V lost 2 bases, J lost 1 base, and 1 base stayed unmatched. This CDR3 has 15 residues. Germline CDR1 is SGHTA and CDR2 is FQGNSA. Together with reference TRBV7-2 and TRBJ2-7, the CDR3 gives the full variable domain: GAGVSQSPSNKVTEKGKDVELRCDPISGHTALYWYRQSLGQGLEFLIYFQGNSAPDKSGLPSDRFSAERTGGSVSTLTIQRTQQEDSAVYLCASSLLAGGSYEQYFGPGTRLTVT.

About this clone: One end of the junction is discordant with germline, which a read error may explain. The chain employs TRBV28 and TRBJ1-5; D might be TRBD1 (5 bases). The CDR3 has 10 residues. Germline loops: CDR1 MDHEN, CDR2 SYDVKM. CDR3 nucleotide sequence: TGTGCCAGCAGTCAGGGAACCCGGGATTTT. Protein product: CASSQGTRDF.

This clone has a single count. This chain connects TRBV11-2 to TRBJ1-1, with TRBD1 matching over 8 bases. In germline, CDR1 is SGHAT, CDR2 FQNNGV. J was trimmed by 1 base and V by 8 bases; bases with no gene match: 6. This CDR3 has 14 amino acids. The CDR3: CASAQGAWNTEAFF. CDR3 DNA sequence: TGTGCCAGCGCCCAGGGGGCTTGGAACACTGAAGCTTTCTTT.

The chain combines TRBV7-3 with TRBJ2-3, with D perhaps matching TRBD2 (6 bases). Looked up from germline, CDR1 is SGHTA and CDR2 is FQGTGA. V was shortened by 1 base and J by 6 bases, with 20 bases between the two germline ends. The CDR3 has 17 amino acids. CDR3 sequence: CASSLMRDPRMGDTQYF. The CDR3, as DNA: TGTGCCAGCAGCTTAATGCGGGACCCACGGATGGGCGATACGCAGTATTTT.

This clone turned up a few times. In the same sample, other DNA sequences code for this CDR3. The chain links TRBV27 to TRBJ2-6; D gene ambiguous. With 3 bases removed from V and 4 bases from J, the gap between germline ends came to 4 bases. Germline loops: CDR1 MNHEY, CDR2 SMNVEV (reference sequence). The CDR3 length is 13 residues. The DNA of the CDR3 is TGTGCCAGCAGTTTTTCCGGGGCCAACGTCCTGACTTTC. This gives the protein CASSFSGANVLTF.

In this sample, this clone turned up a few times. The chain couples TRBV19 to TRBJ2-7; 9 bases are a match to TRBD2. This CDR3 is built from 16 residues. Trimming at V came to 6 bases and at J to 1 base, leaving 10 bases not matched to a gene. CDR1 and CDR2 from the germline V gene are LNHDA and SQIVND (reference sequence). The CDR3 DNA sequence: TGTGCCAGTAGCACAAGCCGGCTAGCGGGGTCCTACGAGCAGTACTTC. It translates to CASSTSRLAGSYEQYF.

The gene calls are TRBV3-1 (or the pseudogene TRBV3-2) and TRBJ1-2; D is perhaps TRBD1 (5 bases). Germline V CDR1 and CDR2: LGHDT, YNNKEL (reference sequence). The CDR3 sequence is 14 residues long. Trimming pared 1 base from V and 3 bases from J, leaving 9 bases between. CDR3 nucleotide sequence: TGTGCCAGCAGCCAAGCGGGGCTTGACTATGGCTACACCTTC. Translating gives CASSQAGLDYGYTF.

This clone came up once. The chain joins TRBV7-9 to TRBJ1-2; D perhaps matches TRBD1 (6 bases). The V gene lost 4 bases and the J gene lost 7 bases, with 16 bases spanning the gap. The CDR3 runs 14 residues. Germline lookup yields CDR1 SEHNR and CDR2 FQNEAQ (reference sequence). DNA of the CDR3: TGTGCCAGCAGCTCAAATGACAGGTCGGTTGGCTACACCTTC. This gives the protein CASSSNDRSVGYTF.

Only one count was recorded for this clone. Other DNA sequences of this sample code for an identical CDR3. The rearrangement uses TRBV6-2 or TRBV6-3 and TRBJ1-2; D not certain. Trimming took off 2 bases at V and 4 bases at J, with 2 bases between the two ends. The CDR3 loop spans 11 amino acids. Germline-derived CDR1 and CDR2 are MNHEY and SVGEGT. The CDR3 is CASSYSYGYTF. DNA of the CDR3: TGTGCCAGCAGTTACAGCTATGGCTACACCTTC.

This clone was seen a single time. J is TRBJ1-4 and V is TRBV7-9, with no clear D. V was shortened by 2 bases and J by 8 bases, with 9 bases between the two germline ends. The CDR3 totals 13 residues. Germline lookup yields CDR1 SEHNR and CDR2 FQNEAQ (reference sequence). The CDR3 coding sequence is TGTGCCAGCAGCTTATTTCTGGGAGAAAAACTGTTTTTT. It specifies CASSLFLGEKLFF. Full variable domain (missing parts from reference TRBV7-9 and TRBJ1-4): DTGVSQNPRHKITKRGQNVTFRCDPISEHNRLYWYRQTLGQGPEFLTYFQNEAQLEKSRLLSDRFSAERPKGSFSTLEIQRTEQGDSAMYLCASSLFLGEKLFFGSGTQLSVL.

The chain combines TRBV5-6 with TRBJ2-3; the match to TRBD2 covers 9 bases. V shed 3 bases, J shed 4 bases, and the junction held 9 bases outside the gene matches. This CDR3 contains 16 residues. From germline, CDR1 is SGHDT and CDR2 YYEEEE. The DNA of the CDR3 is TGTGCCAGCAGCTGGGGACTAGCCTCAGGGTCAGATACGCAGTATTTT. Its protein is CASSWGLASGSDTQYF.